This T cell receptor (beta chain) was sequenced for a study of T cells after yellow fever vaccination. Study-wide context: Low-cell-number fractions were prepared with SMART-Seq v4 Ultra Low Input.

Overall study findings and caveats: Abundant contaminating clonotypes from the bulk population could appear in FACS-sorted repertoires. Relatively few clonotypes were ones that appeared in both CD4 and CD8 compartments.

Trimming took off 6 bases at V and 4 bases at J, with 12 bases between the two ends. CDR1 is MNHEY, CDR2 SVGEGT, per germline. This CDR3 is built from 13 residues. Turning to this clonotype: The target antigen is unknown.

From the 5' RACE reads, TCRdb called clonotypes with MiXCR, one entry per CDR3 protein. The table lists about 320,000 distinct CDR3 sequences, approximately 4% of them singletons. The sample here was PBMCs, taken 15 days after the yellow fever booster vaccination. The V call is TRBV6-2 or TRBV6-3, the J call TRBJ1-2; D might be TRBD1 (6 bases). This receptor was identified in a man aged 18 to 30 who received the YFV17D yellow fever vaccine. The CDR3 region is CASRLTGFYGYTF. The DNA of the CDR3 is TGTGCCAGCAGATTGACAGGCTTCTATGGCTACACCTTC.